A selection of T cell receptor beta chains follows, all from one sample in a study of blood T cell repertoires in COVID-19. Repertoires were generated with immunoSEQ multiplex PCR, while TCRdb's copy carries only in-frame clones and drops some. The table has 200,000 to 300,000 clones, more than 75% seen once. Source material: PBMCs or T cells enriched from blood (not recorded which). These receptors all come from a middle-aged man who had recovered from COVID-19. Each CDR3 is given with its conserved first and last residue. A D gene is named only where the DNA matches it firmly. Clone size, where shown, is once, few, many, or a class for clones that have expanded.

v_gene: TRBV6-5; j_gene: TRBJ1-1; d_gene: -; abundance: -; CDR3aa: CASGHQPSTEAFF; CDR3nt: TGTGCCAGCGGGCACCAGCCTTCCACTGAAGCTTTCTTT
v_gene: TRBV9; j_gene: TRBJ1-3; d_gene: -; abundance: -; CDR3aa: CASSPQVAGNTIYF; CDR3nt: TGTGCCAGCAGCCCTCAAGTAGCTGGAAACACCATATATTTT
v_gene: TRBV7-9; j_gene: TRBJ2-2; d_gene: -; abundance: -; CDR3aa: CASSFPSGELFF; CDR3nt: TGTGCCAGCAGCTTCCCCTCCGGGGAGCTGTTTTTT
v_gene: TRBV6-5; j_gene: TRBJ1-1; d_gene: -; abundance: -; CDR3aa: CAATLQGYSTEAFF; CDR3nt: TGTGCCGCAACTTTACAGGGTTATTCCACTGAAGCTTTCTTT
v_gene: TRBV23-1; j_gene: TRBJ1-5; d_gene: TRBD1; abundance: -; CDR3aa: CASSQPDRGRSQPQHF; CDR3nt: TGCGCCAGCAGTCAGCCAGACAGGGGGAGAAGTCAGCCCCAGCATTTT
v_gene: TRBV7-2; j_gene: TRBJ2-5; d_gene: -; abundance: -; CDR3aa: CASSSLIGPQETQYF; CDR3nt: TGTGCCAGCAGTTCCCTCATCGGTCCCCAAGAGACCCAGTACTTC
v_gene: TRBV7-9; j_gene: TRBJ1-1; d_gene: -; abundance: -; CDR3aa: CASRIPGDNTEAFF; CDR3nt: TGTGCCAGCAGGATTCCAGGGGATAACACTGAAGCTTTCTTT
v_gene: TRBV9; j_gene: TRBJ2-7; d_gene: -; abundance: -; CDR3aa: CASSGSGPDSYEQYF; CDR3nt: TGTGCCAGCAGCGGGAGCGGACCTGACTCCTACGAGCAGTACTTC
v_gene: TRBV4-1; j_gene: TRBJ2-7; d_gene: -; abundance: -; CDR3aa: CASSQERGYSGEQYF; CDR3nt: TGCGCCAGCAGCCAAGAAAGAGGGTATAGCGGCGAGCAGTACTTC
v_gene: TRBV30; j_gene: TRBJ1-1; d_gene: TRBD1; abundance: -; CDR3aa: CAWPTGSNTEAFF; CDR3nt: TGTGCCTGGCCGACAGGGAGCAACACTGAAGCTTTCTTT
v_gene: TRBV6-2/TRBV6-3; j_gene: TRBJ2-1; d_gene: TRBD1; abundance: -; CDR3aa: CASSFPDRGTNEQFF; CDR3nt: TGTGCCAGCAGTTTTCCCGACAGGGGAACCAATGAGCAGTTCTTC
v_gene: TRBV7-6; j_gene: TRBJ2-1; d_gene: TRBD1; abundance: -; CDR3aa: CASSLKGQGIDEQFF; CDR3nt: TGTGCCAGCAGCCTGAAGGGACAGGGTATCGATGAGCAGTTCTTC
v_gene: TRBV3-1/TRBV3-2; j_gene: TRBJ1-3; d_gene: -; abundance: once; CDR3aa: CASSHGSGGGAGNTIYF; CDR3nt: TGTGCCAGCAGCCACGGGTCTGGGGGGGGCGCTGGAAACACCATATATTTT
v_gene: TRBV12-5; j_gene: TRBJ1-6; d_gene: -; abundance: -; CDR3aa: CASGSGGGNSPLHF; CDR3nt: TGTGCTAGTGGGTCCGGGGGGGGGAATTCACCCCTCCACTTT
v_gene: TRBV6-1; j_gene: TRBJ1-2; d_gene: -; abundance: -; CDR3aa: CASSEQGLGGYTF; CDR3nt: TGTGCCAGCAGTGAACAGGGCCTGGGGGGCTACACCTTC
v_gene: TRBV4-3; j_gene: TRBJ1-2; d_gene: TRBD1; abundance: -; CDR3aa: CASSQNPIQGAVGYTF; CDR3nt: TGCGCCAGCAGCCAAAATCCGATTCAGGGGGCAGTTGGCTACACCTTC
v_gene: TRBV27; j_gene: TRBJ2-1; d_gene: TRBD1; abundance: once; CDR3aa: CASSLVGTDYYLGYNEQFF; CDR3nt: TGTGCCAGCAGTTTAGTGGGGACAGACTATTATTTAGGGTACAATGAGCAGTTCTTC
v_gene: TRBV14; j_gene: TRBJ2-1; d_gene: -; abundance: -; CDR3aa: CASSRRGPGPYNEQFF; CDR3nt: TGTGCCAGCAGCCGAAGGGGTCCTGGCCCTTACAATGAGCAGTTCTTC
v_gene: TRBV6-5; j_gene: TRBJ1-2; d_gene: TRBD1; abundance: -; CDR3aa: CASATGNGPIVGYTF; CDR3nt: TGTGCCAGCGCGACAGGGAATGGACCGATAGTTGGCTACACCTTC
v_gene: TRBV25-1; j_gene: TRBJ2-5; d_gene: TRBD2; abundance: -; CDR3aa: CASSKGLAGPTRGTQYF; CDR3nt: TGTGCCAGCAGTAAGGGACTAGCGGGACCGACCCGGGGGACCCAGTACTTC
v_gene: TRBV7-2; j_gene: TRBJ2-1; d_gene: TRBD2; abundance: -; CDR3aa: CASSLVGTSQSYNEQFF; CDR3nt: TGTGCCAGCAGCTTAGTCGGGACTAGTCAATCCTACAATGAGCAGTTCTTC
v_gene: TRBV5-4; j_gene: TRBJ2-3; d_gene: -; abundance: -; CDR3aa: CASSLAGLDSTDTQYF; CDR3nt: TGTGCCAGCAGCTTGGCGGGGTTGGATAGCACAGATACGCAGTATTTT
v_gene: TRBV15; j_gene: TRBJ2-3; d_gene: TRBD2; abundance: -; CDR3aa: CATSRVVGGGTDTQYF; CDR3nt: TGTGCCACCAGCAGAGTGGTCGGCGGGGGAACAGATACGCAGTATTTT
v_gene: TRBV6-4; j_gene: TRBJ2-5; d_gene: TRBD2; abundance: -; CDR3aa: CASSAREGYETQYF; CDR3nt: TGTGCCAGCAGTGCACGGGAGGGCTATGAGACCCAGTACTTC
v_gene: TRBV4-2; j_gene: TRBJ1-2; d_gene: -; abundance: -; CDR3aa: CASSQDGGQEGRYGYTF; CDR3nt: TGTGCCAGCAGCCAAGATGGAGGGCAGGAGGGACGGTATGGCTACACCTTC
v_gene: TRBV4-2; j_gene: TRBJ1-2; d_gene: TRBD1; abundance: -; CDR3aa: CASSQEDRGPGGYTF; CDR3nt: TGTGCCAGCAGCCAAGAGGACAGGGGGCCCGGAGGCTACACCTTC
v_gene: TRBV15; j_gene: TRBJ1-2; d_gene: TRBD1; abundance: -; CDR3aa: CATSRDRGHGGYTF; CDR3nt: TGTGCCACCAGCAGAGACAGGGGGCATGGTGGCTACACCTTC
v_gene: TRBV5-1; j_gene: TRBJ2-7; d_gene: TRBD2; abundance: once; CDR3aa: CASSLGASGGVYEQYF; CDR3nt: TGCGCCAGCAGTCTTGGCGCTAGCGGGGGGGTCTACGAGCAGTACTTC
v_gene: TRBV5-8; j_gene: TRBJ1-4; d_gene: -; abundance: few; CDR3aa: CASSLGSGIPNEKLFF; CDR3nt: TGTGCCAGCAGCTTGGGGTCAGGCATTCCTAATGAAAAACTGTTTTTT
v_gene: TRBV7-2; j_gene: TRBJ1-5; d_gene: -; abundance: -; CDR3aa: CASSSHRVGQPQHF; CDR3nt: TGTGCCAGCAGCTCACACAGGGTCGGCCAGCCCCAGCATTTT
v_gene: TRBV30; j_gene: TRBJ2-2; d_gene: -; abundance: -; CDR3aa: CAWGGTSYTGELFF; CDR3nt: TGTGCCTGGGGTGGGACAAGTTACACCGGGGAGCTGTTTTTT
v_gene: TRBV7-2; j_gene: TRBJ2-1; d_gene: TRBD2; abundance: -; CDR3aa: CASSTTDSGRRAGGEQFF; CDR3nt: TGTGCCAGCAGCACCACTGATAGCGGGAGGAGGGCCGGGGGTGAGCAGTTCTTC
v_gene: TRBV7-2; j_gene: TRBJ2-5; d_gene: TRBD2; abundance: -; CDR3aa: CASSSILAGGFSQETQYF; CDR3nt: TGTGCCAGCAGCTCAATACTAGCGGGAGGATTCTCCCAAGAGACCCAGTACTTC
v_gene: TRBV4-2; j_gene: TRBJ2-3; d_gene: -; abundance: -; CDR3aa: CASSQIADASTDTQYF; CDR3nt: TGTGCCAGCAGCCAGATAGCGGACGCTAGCACAGATACGCAGTATTTT
v_gene: TRBV7-2; j_gene: TRBJ1-2; d_gene: TRBD1; abundance: -; CDR3aa: CASSSDRSLFYGYTF; CDR3nt: TGTGCCAGCAGCTCGGACAGGTCCCTCTTTTATGGCTACACCTTC
v_gene: TRBV28; j_gene: TRBJ2-7; d_gene: TRBD1; abundance: -; CDR3aa: CASRGSGQGASYEQYF; CDR3nt: TGTGCCAGCAGGGGGTCCGGGCAGGGGGCCTCCTACGAGCAGTACTTC
v_gene: TRBV29-1; j_gene: TRBJ1-2; d_gene: -; abundance: -; CDR3aa: CSVGQGSIYGYTF; CDR3nt: TGCAGCGTTGGCCAGGGATCTATCTATGGCTACACCTTC
v_gene: TRBV6-5; j_gene: TRBJ1-1; d_gene: -; abundance: -; CDR3aa: CASRYGPRNTEAFF; CDR3nt: TGTGCCAGCAGGTACGGTCCCAGAAACACTGAAGCTTTCTTT
v_gene: TRBV11-3; j_gene: TRBJ2-5; d_gene: -; abundance: -; CDR3aa: CASSAGSPGETQYF; CDR3nt: TGTGCCAGCAGCGCCGGGAGTCCGGGGGAGACCCAGTACTTC
v_gene: TRBV5-6; j_gene: TRBJ1-6; d_gene: -; abundance: -; CDR3aa: CASSLAGVNSPLHF; CDR3nt: TGTGCCAGCAGCTTGGCCGGGGTCAATTCACCCCTCCACTTT
v_gene: TRBV15; j_gene: TRBJ1-2; d_gene: -; abundance: once; CDR3aa: CATSRVGEGGYTF; CDR3nt: TGTGCCACCAGCAGAGTTGGGGAGGGTGGCTACACCTTC
v_gene: TRBV5-1; j_gene: TRBJ1-3; d_gene: -; abundance: -; CDR3aa: CASSSWGGSGNTIYF; CDR3nt: TGCGCCAGCAGCTCTTGGGGGGGATCTGGAAACACCATATATTTT
v_gene: TRBV7-2; j_gene: TRBJ1-4; d_gene: TRBD1; abundance: once; CDR3aa: CASSFDRGSNEKLFF; CDR3nt: TGTGCCAGCAGCTTCGACAGGGGGTCCAACGAAAAACTGTTTTTT
v_gene: TRBV9; j_gene: TRBJ1-3; d_gene: -; abundance: -; CDR3aa: CASSVGLASGNTIYF; CDR3nt: TGTGCCAGCAGCGTAGGCCTAGCCTCTGGAAACACCATATATTTT
v_gene: TRBV20-1; j_gene: TRBJ2-1; d_gene: -; abundance: -; CDR3aa: CSAGRGGEQFF; CDR3nt: TGCAGTGCTGGCAGAGGTGGTGAGCAGTTCTTC
v_gene: TRBV2; j_gene: TRBJ2-7; d_gene: TRBD2; abundance: -; CDR3aa: CASRGLAGGHEQYF; CDR3nt: TGTGCCAGCAGAGGACTAGCGGGAGGGCACGAGCAGTACTTC
v_gene: TRBV5-4; j_gene: TRBJ2-4; d_gene: -; abundance: -; CDR3aa: CASSLEAGSDIQYF; CDR3nt: TGTGCCAGCAGCTTGGAGGCAGGGTCAGACATTCAGTACTTC
v_gene: TRBV3-1/TRBV3-2; j_gene: TRBJ2-1; d_gene: TRBD1; abundance: -; CDR3aa: CASSQAGTGNNEQFF; CDR3nt: TGTGCCAGCAGCCAAGCTGGGACAGGAAACAATGAGCAGTTCTTC
v_gene: TRBV21-1; j_gene: TRBJ2-7; d_gene: -; abundance: once; CDR3aa: CASSELPYEQYF; CDR3nt: TGTGCCAGCAGCGAACTTCCCTACGAGCAGTACTTC
v_gene: TRBV11-1; j_gene: TRBJ2-2; d_gene: -; abundance: -; CDR3aa: CASSPPHGSGELFF; CDR3nt: TGTGCCAGCAGCCCCCCACATGGTTCCGGGGAGCTGTTTTTT
v_gene: TRBV9; j_gene: TRBJ2-7; d_gene: TRBD2; abundance: -; CDR3aa: CASSTGTSGGAYEQYF; CDR3nt: TGTGCCAGCAGTACCGGGACTAGCGGGGGGGCCTACGAGCAGTACTTC
v_gene: TRBV2; j_gene: TRBJ2-5; d_gene: TRBD2; abundance: -; CDR3aa: CASTWSPAGAEETQYF; CDR3nt: TGTGCCAGCACTTGGAGTCCAGCGGGGGCGGAAGAGACCCAGTACTTC
v_gene: TRBV19; j_gene: TRBJ2-2; d_gene: -; abundance: -; CDR3aa: CASSIVHRAYTGELFF; CDR3nt: TGTGCCAGTAGTATAGTCCACAGGGCGTACACCGGGGAGCTGTTTTTT
v_gene: TRBV7-2; j_gene: TRBJ2-2; d_gene: TRBD2; abundance: -; CDR3aa: CASSLLAGGYTGELFF; CDR3nt: TGTGCCAGCAGCTTACTAGCGGGAGGGTACACCGGGGAGCTGTTTTTT
v_gene: TRBV9; j_gene: TRBJ1-1; d_gene: TRBD1; abundance: -; CDR3aa: CASSQTGSTTEAFF; CDR3nt: TGTGCCAGCAGCCAGACAGGGTCGACCACTGAAGCTTTCTTT